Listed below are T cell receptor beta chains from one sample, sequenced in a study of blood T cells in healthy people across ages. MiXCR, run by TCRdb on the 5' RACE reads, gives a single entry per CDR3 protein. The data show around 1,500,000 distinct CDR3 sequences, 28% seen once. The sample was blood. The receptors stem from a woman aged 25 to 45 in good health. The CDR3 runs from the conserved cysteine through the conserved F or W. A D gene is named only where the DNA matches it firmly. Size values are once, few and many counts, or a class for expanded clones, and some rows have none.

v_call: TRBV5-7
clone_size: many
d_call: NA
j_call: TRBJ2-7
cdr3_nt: TGTGCCAGCAGCTTGGTCGGACAGTTCTACGAGCAGTACTTC
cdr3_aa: CASSLVGQFYEQYF

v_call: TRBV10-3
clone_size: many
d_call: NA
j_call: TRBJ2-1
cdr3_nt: TGTGCCATCAGCCTACTTCTGAGTCGTGAGCAGTTCTTC
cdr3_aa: CAISLLLSREQFF

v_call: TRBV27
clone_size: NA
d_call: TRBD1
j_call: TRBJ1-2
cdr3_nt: TGTGCCAGCAGTGCCGGACAGGATCTTACGGGGGGCTACACCTTC
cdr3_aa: CASSAGQDLTGGYTF

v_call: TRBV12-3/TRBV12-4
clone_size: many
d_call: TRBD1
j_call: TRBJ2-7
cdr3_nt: TGTGCCAGCAGTTTAGTGCCCCGACAGGGGGACTACGAGCAGTACTTC
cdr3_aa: CASSLVPRQGDYEQYF

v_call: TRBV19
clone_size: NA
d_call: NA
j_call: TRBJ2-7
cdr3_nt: TGTGCCAGTCGAATGGGGTTGGGCGAGCAGTACTTC
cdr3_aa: CASRMGLGEQYF

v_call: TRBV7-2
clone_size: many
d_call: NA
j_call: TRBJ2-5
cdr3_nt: TGTGCCAGCAGCTTAGCGGGGATCCAAGAGACCCAGTACTTC
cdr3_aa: CASSLAGIQETQYF

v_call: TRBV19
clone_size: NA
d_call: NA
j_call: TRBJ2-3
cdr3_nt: TGTGCCAGTAGGGTTACTAGCACAGATACGCAGTATTTT
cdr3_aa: CASRVTSTDTQYF

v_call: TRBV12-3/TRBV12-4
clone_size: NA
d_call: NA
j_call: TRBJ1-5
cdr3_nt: TGTGCCAGCAGGGCCTCCACCTATCAGCCCCAGCATTTT
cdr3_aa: CASRASTYQPQHF

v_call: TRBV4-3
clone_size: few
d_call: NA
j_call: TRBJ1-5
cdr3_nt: TGCGCCAGCAGCCAAGAGGGGGAGTCACCCCAGCATTTT
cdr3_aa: CASSQEGESPQHF

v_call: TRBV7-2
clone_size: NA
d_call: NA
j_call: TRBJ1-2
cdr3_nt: TGTGCCAACAGTTTGGAGCGACAGAGAAACTATGGCTACACCTTC
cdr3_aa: CANSLERQRNYGYTF

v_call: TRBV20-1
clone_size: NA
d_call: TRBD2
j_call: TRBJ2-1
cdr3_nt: TGCAGTGCTCTGACTAGCGGACTATCGAGCTCCTACAATGAGCAGTTCTTC
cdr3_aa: CSALTSGLSSSYNEQFF

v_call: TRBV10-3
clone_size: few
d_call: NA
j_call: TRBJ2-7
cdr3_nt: TGTGCCATCAGAGGGACGCCCTCCCAACGCGACGAGCAGTACTTC
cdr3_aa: CAIRGTPSQRDEQYF

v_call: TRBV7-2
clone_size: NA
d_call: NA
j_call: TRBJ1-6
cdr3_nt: TGTGCCAGCAGCTTAAACCTGGGAGGAGGCTCCTATAATTCACCCCTCCACTTT
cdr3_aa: CASSLNLGGGSYNSPLHF

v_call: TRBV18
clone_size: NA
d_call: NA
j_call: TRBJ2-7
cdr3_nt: TGTGCCAGCTCGGCCAACAACGCGGGGACCTACGAGCAGTACTTC
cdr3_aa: CASSANNAGTYEQYF

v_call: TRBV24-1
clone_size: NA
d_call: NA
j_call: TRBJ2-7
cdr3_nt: TGTGCCACCAGTGCCCCAGAACGGTACGAGCAGTACTTC
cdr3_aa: CATSAPERYEQYF

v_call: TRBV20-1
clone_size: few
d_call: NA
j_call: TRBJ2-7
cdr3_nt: TGCAGTGCTAGAGTTGGGAACTCCTACGAGCAGTACTTC
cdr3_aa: CSARVGNSYEQYF

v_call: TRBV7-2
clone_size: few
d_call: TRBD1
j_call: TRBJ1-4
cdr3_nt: TGTGCCAGCAGCGAGGGACAGTGGCGTGAAAAACTGTTTTTT
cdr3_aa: CASSEGQWREKLFF

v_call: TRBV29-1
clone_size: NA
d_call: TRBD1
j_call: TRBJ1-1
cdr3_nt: TGCAGCGTGACAGGGATTATTTTGAACACTGAAGCTTTCTTT
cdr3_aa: CSVTGIILNTEAFF